What follows describes a single T cell receptor beta chain. Between the trimmed V and J ends, which lost 5 bases and 2 bases, there was a span of 4 bases. Germline lookup yields CDR1 SGHTA and CDR2 FQGNSA. The CDR3 spans 11 residues. This entry is derived from a study of blood T cell repertoires in COVID-19. Study-level background: Acute and convalescent COVID-19 samples came from the United States, Italy and Spain. Sources were T cells, B-cell-depleted T cells, or PBMCs; the material itself was cDNA or gDNA.

The table came from immunoSEQ multiplex PCR; TCRdb's copy has only in-frame clones and leaves some out. The sample records 200,000 to 300,000 clones, around 85% being singletons. The chain employs TRBV7-2 and TRBJ2-7; D ambiguous. The clonotype was recovered from a woman aged 80 or older with acute or convalescent COVID-19. Sequenced: peripheral blood. CDR3 protein: CASSETYEQYF. The CDR3 DNA follows: TGTGCCAGCAGCGAGACCTACGAGCAGTACTTC.